This T cell receptor beta chain derives from a study of blood T cell repertoires in COVID-19. Study-wide background: Some COVID-19 samples were acute and others convalescent; all came from the United States, Italy and Spain.

The authors' processing: Scientists estimated how many nucleated cells there were by amplifying reference gene primers. Method: immunoSEQ multiplex PCR; TCRdb's copy keeps in-frame clones and lacks some. V and J calls and clone size follow that table, whereas D and trimming were derived from the DNA. The table has about 320,000 clones, 80% to 90% seen once. The study counted Cohort 3 donors as recovered given two negative PCRs, clearance, or symptom resolution. With 4 bases removed from V and 4 bases from J, the gap between germline ends came to 11 bases. CDR1 and CDR2 (germline): KGHSH, LQKENI. The CDR3 contains 14 residues.

This clonotype was obtained from a man aged 25-45 years who had recovered from COVID-19. What was sequenced was PBMCs or T cells enriched from blood (not recorded which). This chain connects TRBV18 to TRBJ1-3, with D perhaps matching TRBD1 (6 bases). CDR3 sequence (DNA): TGTGCCAGCTCACACCGGGACACCGGAAACACCATATATTTT. Its protein is CASSHRDTGNTIYF. Combining the CDR3 with reference TRBV18 and TRBJ1-3 gives the whole variable domain NAGVMQNPRHLVRRRGQEARLRCSPMKGHSHVYWYRQLPEEGLKFMVYLQKENIIDESGMPKERFSAEFPKEGPSILRIQQVVRGDSAAYFCASSHRDTGNTIYFGEGSWLTVV.